This entry lists 15 T cell receptor beta chains sequenced from one sample in a study of graft-versus-host responses after intestinal transplantation. Measured with immunoSEQ multiplex PCR; TCRdb has only the in-frame clones, and not every one. The table includes about 96,000 clones, roughly 92% detected once. These receptors have no known antigen. Sample: unstimulated CD4+ T cells sorted from spleen or lymph node cells, taken before intestinal transplant. The source is a human donor who received an intestinal transplant.

V gene TRBV7-9 combines with J gene TRBJ1-3; D unclear. Trimming took 3 bases from V and 0 from J, leaving 6 bases between them. Germline assignment: CDR1 SEHNR and CDR2 FQNEAQ (reference sequence). This CDR3 is 14 amino acids long. CDR3: CASSLQSSGNTIYF. The DNA of the CDR3 is TGTGCCAGCAGCTTGCAGAGCTCTGGAAACACCATATATTTT.

This chain uses TRBV7-8 with TRBJ2-5; TRBD2 might be the D (6 bases). Trimming left V 5 bases short and J 4 bases short, with 14 bases between. Germline-derived CDR1 and CDR2 are SGHVS and FQNEAQ. This CDR3 has 14 amino acids. CDR3 in DNA: TGTGCCAGCAGCGAAACCCGGGACTTAGAGACCCAGTACTTC. Residues: CASSETRDLETQYF.

The rearrangement joins TRBV7-3 to TRBJ1-1, with TRBD1 matching 12 bases. Trimming cost V 0 bases and J 0 bases; bases outside gene matches: 2. Germline CDR1 reads SGHTA; CDR2 reads FQGTGA. This CDR3 has 17 amino acids. CDR3 loop: CASSLTGTGGLNTEAFF. CDR3 bases: TGTGCCAGCAGCTTAACCGGGACAGGGGGCTTGAACACTGAAGCTTTCTTT.

CDR3 loop: CASSLPPQDDEQYF. The CDR3 DNA follows: TGTGCCAGCAGCTTGCCCCCCCAGGACGACGAGCAGTACTTC. The chain has TRBV5-6 and TRBJ2-7; D remains unclear. The CDR3 contains 14 residues. The ends were cut back, 1 base at V and 5 bases at J, with 13 bases in the middle. CDR1 is SGHDT and CDR2 is YYEEEE in the germline V gene.

This clone appeared a few times. This chain links TRBV21-1 with TRBJ2-7; the table gives TRBD1 as D, unverified against the DNA. TRBV21-1 is a pseudogene. CDR3 length: 19 amino acids. The CDR3 DNA follows: TGTGCCAGCAGCAAACCAGGGACAGGGGGCGTTAGCGTCCCCTACGAGCAGTACTTC. Translating gives CASSKPGTGGVSVPYEQYF.

The chain is built from TRBV5-8 and TRBJ2-1; TRBD2 aligns across 10 bases. With 1 base clipped from V and 6 bases from J, the junction kept 13 bases outside the gene matches. Germline V gene sequence: CDR1 SGHTS, CDR2 YDEGEE. The CDR3 loop spans 18 amino acids. CDR3 nucleotides: TGTGCCAGCAGCTTGCAAGGGGACCTAGCGGGAGCGGTCAATGAGCAGTTCTTC. It yields the protein CASSLQGDLAGAVNEQFF.

This rearrangement joins TRBV9 to TRBJ1-4, with D possibly TRBD1 on 5 matching bases. The CDR3 has 16 amino acids. Germline CDR1 SGDLS, CDR2 YYNGEE. V was pared by 0 bases and J by 0 bases, with 9 bases between. CDR3 in DNA: TGTGCCAGCAGCGTAGGGGACCTTGCAACTAATGAAAAACTGTTTTTT. It is translated as CASSVGDLATNEKLFF. The whole variable domain, filled in from reference TRBV9 and TRBJ1-4, reads DSGVTQTPKHLITATGQRVTLRCSPRSGDLSVYWYQQSLDQGLQFLIQYYNGEERAKGNILERFSAQQFPDLHSELNLSSLELGDSALYFCASSVGDLATNEKLFFGSGTQLSVL.

This clone was detected once. This chain connects TRBV19 to TRBJ2-5; TRBD2 matches 11 bases. CDR3 length: 17 amino acids. Germline V CDR1 and CDR2: LNHDA, SQIVND (reference sequence). V dropped 5 bases and J dropped 5; count of bases not matched to a gene: 13. CDR3 region: CASSRQTSGRVGETQYF. The CDR3 region has the DNA TGTGCCAGTAGTCGTCAAACTAGCGGGAGAGTCGGGGAGACCCAGTACTTC.

V is TRBV5-1 and J is TRBJ2-2; D is unclear. CDR1 and CDR2 (germline): SGHRS, YFSETQ. This CDR3 has 13 residues. Trimming took off 1 base at V and 3 bases at J, with 4 bases between the two ends. Written as DNA, the CDR3 is TGCGCCAGCAGCTTGTTGGACACCGGGGAGCTGTTTTTT. This gives the protein CASSLLDTGELFF.

A note on this clone: An end of the junction does not agree with germline; a read error may underlie this. V is TRBV9 and J is TRBJ2-7; 10 positions agree with TRBD1. The CDR3 covers 17 residues. Looked up from germline, CDR1 is SGDLS and CDR2 is YYNGEE. CDR3 sequence (DNA): TGTGCCAGCAGCGTCCCGGGACAGGGGCCGGGCTCCCACGAGCAGTACTTC. This sequence encodes CASSVPGQGPGSHEQYF.

As to this clone: Other DNA sequences in the same sample also yield this CDR3. V is TRBV9 and J is TRBJ2-1, with D maybe TRBD1 (6 bases). The germline V gene has CDR1 SGDLS and CDR2 YYNGEE. The V end was cut by 4 bases, the J end by 4 bases, with 15 bases between. The CDR3 contains 15 residues. CDR3: CASSQGGTTYNEQFF. CDR3 in DNA: TGTGCCAGCAGCCAAGGTGGGACAACTTACAATGAGCAGTTCTTC. The complete variable domain, with remaining parts taken from reference TRBV9 and TRBJ2-1, reads DSGVTQTPKHLITATGQRVTLRCSPRSGDLSVYWYQQSLDQGLQFLIQYYNGEERAKGNILERFSAQQFPDLHSELNLSSLELGDSALYFCASSQGGTTYNEQFFGPGTRLTVL.

The CDR3 DNA reads as TGCGCCAGCAGCCCGCGGGGTGAAAGGGTAAATGAAAAACTGTTTTTT. Encoded protein: CASSPRGERVNEKLFF. The rearrangement joins TRBV5-1 to TRBJ1-4; no definite D call. Germline CDR1 SGHRS, CDR2 YFSETQ. This CDR3 is 16 amino acids long. V was clipped by 4 bases and J by 5 bases, with 18 bases between them.

The chain recombines TRBV11-2 with TRBJ2-1; 9 nucleotides agree with TRBD2. Trimming removed 1 base from V and 9 bases from J; junction bases left unmatched: 13. The germline V gene has CDR1 SGHAT and CDR2 FQNNGV. The CDR3 is made up of 17 amino acids. CDR3: CASSLGPAGGLIGEQFF. As DNA, the CDR3 is TGTGCCAGCAGCTTAGGTCCGGCGGGAGGGCTCATCGGTGAGCAGTTCTTC.

This clone was detected once. V is TRBV28 and J is TRBJ2-1, with no clear D. Trimming pared 2 bases from V and 8 bases from J, leaving 19 bases between. Germline lookup yields CDR1 MDHEN and CDR2 SYDVKM. The CDR3 runs 16 residues. CDR3 residues: CASSLIDFSVFDEQFF. CDR3 nucleotides: TGTGCCAGCAGTTTAATCGACTTTTCTGTATTCGATGAGCAGTTCTTC.

A few counts support this clone. This rearrangement joins TRBV5-1 to TRBJ2-3, with TRBD1 as a possible D gene (5 bases). The germline V gene encodes CDR1 SGHRS and CDR2 YFSETQ. Trimming removed 5 bases at V and 2 bases at J, with 9 bases between. CDR3 size: 13 residues. Here the CDR3 reads CASRPGNTDTQYF. The CDR3 bases are TGCGCCAGCAGGCCAGGGAACACAGATACGCAGTATTTT.